What follows describes a single T cell receptor beta chain. The antigen remains unidentified. This sample is part of a study of PD-1 blockade in classical Hodgkin lymphoma. Whole-study context: The study gave patients nivolumab 3 mg/kg intravenously every 2 weeks. Whole-study findings and limits: According to reports, newly diagnosed patients had lower baseline TCR diversity than healthy donors, and relapsed/refractory patients had lower baseline TCR diversity still. Similar baseline diversity was found in complete responders and newly diagnosed patients.

The data were produced by immunoSEQ multiplex PCR, yet TCRdb's version contains in-frame clones alone and is incomplete. The data hold 55,000 to 60,000 clones, with under 95% observed a single time. No patient escaped relapse after autologous stem cell transplantation, and brentuximab vedotin exposure varied. Patients had relapsed/refractory classical Hodgkin lymphoma with complete response, partial response or progressive disease as best response. This CDR3 has 14 amino acids. Deletions cut 2 bases from V and 3 bases from J, with 12 bases between. Germline CDR1 reads SGHRS; CDR2 reads YFSETQ. This chain links TRBV5-1 with TRBJ2-7, with D unclear. The sequence was collected from a human donor with classical Hodgkin lymphoma. Sample: peripheral blood mononuclear cells (PBMCs), taken before the second cycle of nivolumab. DNA for the CDR3: TGCGCCAGCAGCTTCGGCCAGGTATACTACGAGCAGTACTTC. This encodes CASSFGQVYYEQYF. The full variable domain, rest sourced from reference TRBV5-1 and TRBJ2-7, is KAGVTQTPRYLIKTRGQQVTLSCSPISGHRSVSWYQQTPGQGLQFLFEYFSETQRNKGNFPGRFSGRQFSNSRSEMNVSTLELGDSALYLCASSFGQVYYEQYFGPGTRLTVT.